The clone carrying this T cell receptor beta chain was seen a handful of times. Antigen: not known. These data are taken from a study of vaccination and CD4 T cells after COVID-19. Described treatment: roughly nine-day PBMC culture with coronavirus spike peptide pools or control peptides (ViraFEST assay). Gathered ahead of the COVID-19 pandemic (2011-2018) were the CD4+ T cells of the unexposed donor. Half the medium was replaced with fresh IL-2 medium on days 3 and 7. CDR3 size: 18 residues. Germline CDR1 reads MGHDK; CDR2 reads SYGVNS. V gave up 1 base and J gave up 8 bases; unmatched junction bases: 12. Sequencing of cultured CD4+ T cell DNA used the Oncomine TCR Beta short-read assay. Cultures of CD4+ T cells served as the source for extracting genomic DNA. TCRdb itself ran the PCR reads through MiXCR, one entry per CDR3 protein. This sample has approximately 9,000 distinct CDR3 sequences, with 30% to 40% found just once.

V is TRBV25-1 and J is TRBJ2-1; 12 bases are shared with TRBD2. Sequenced sample: CD4+ T cells from blood, cultured in vitro. This TCR was recovered from a human donor in good health. CDR3 sequence: CASSEWGGTSGRSHEQFF. The CDR3 DNA reads TGTGCCAGCAGTGAATGGGGGGGAACTAGCGGGAGGTCACATGAGCAGTTCTTC.